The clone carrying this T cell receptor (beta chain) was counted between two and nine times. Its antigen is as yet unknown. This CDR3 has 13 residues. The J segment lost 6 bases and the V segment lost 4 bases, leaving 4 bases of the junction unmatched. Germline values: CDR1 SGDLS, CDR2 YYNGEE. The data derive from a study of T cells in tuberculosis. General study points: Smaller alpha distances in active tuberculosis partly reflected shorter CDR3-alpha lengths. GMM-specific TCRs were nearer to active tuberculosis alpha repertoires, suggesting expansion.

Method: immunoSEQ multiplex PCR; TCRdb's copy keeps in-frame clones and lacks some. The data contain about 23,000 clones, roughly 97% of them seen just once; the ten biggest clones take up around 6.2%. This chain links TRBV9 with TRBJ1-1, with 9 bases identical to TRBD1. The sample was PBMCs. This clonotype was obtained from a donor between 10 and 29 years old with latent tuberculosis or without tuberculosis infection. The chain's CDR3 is CASSSTGGPEAFF. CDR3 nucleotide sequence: TGTGCCAGCAGCTCTACAGGGGGCCCTGAAGCTTTCTTT.